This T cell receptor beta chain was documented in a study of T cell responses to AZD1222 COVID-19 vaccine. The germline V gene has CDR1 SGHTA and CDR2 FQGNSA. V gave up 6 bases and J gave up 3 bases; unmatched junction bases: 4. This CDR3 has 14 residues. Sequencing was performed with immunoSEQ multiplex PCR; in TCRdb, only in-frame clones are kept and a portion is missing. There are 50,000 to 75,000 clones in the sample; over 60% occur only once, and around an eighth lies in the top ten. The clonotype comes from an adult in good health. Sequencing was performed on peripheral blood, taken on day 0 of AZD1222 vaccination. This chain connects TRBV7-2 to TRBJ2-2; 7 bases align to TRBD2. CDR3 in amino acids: CASSRREDTGELFF. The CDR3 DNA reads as TGTGCCAGCAGTCGCCGGGAGGACACCGGGGAGCTGTTTTTT. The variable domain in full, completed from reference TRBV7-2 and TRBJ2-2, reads GAGVSQSPSNKVTEKGKDVELRCDPISGHTALYWYRQSLGQGLEFLIYFQGNSAPDKSGLPSDRFSAERTGGSVSTLTIQRTQQEDSAVYLCASSRREDTGELFFGEGSRLTVL.